These 24 T cell receptor beta chains originate from one sample sequenced in a study of shared clonotypes between healthy human individuals. The repertoire was sequenced with immunoSEQ multiplex PCR; TCRdb's copy has only in-frame clones and lacks some. The table has some 580,000 clones, about 97% seen once. Sequenced input: naive CD4+ T cells sorted from blood. Subset denoted: CD45RA+ positively selected. These TCRs come from a woman aged 30 to 39 in good health.

The chain recombines TRBV5-1 with TRBJ2-5; 8 nucleotides agree with TRBD2. CDR1 and CDR2 (germline): SGHRS, YFSETQ. Trimming took 3 bases from V and 5 from J; bases not matched to a gene: 6. The CDR3 is made up of 14 amino acids. CDR3 in amino acids: CASSWTSYSETQYF. The DNA of the CDR3 is TGCGCCAGCAGCTGGACTAGCTACTCGGAGACCCAGTACTTC. Full variable domain (outside the CDR3, taken from reference TRBV5-1 and TRBJ2-5): KAGVTQTPRYLIKTRGQQVTLSCSPISGHRSVSWYQQTPGQGLQFLFEYFSETQRNKGNFPGRFSGRQFSNSRSEMNVSTLELGDSALYLCASSWTSYSETQYFGPGTRLLVL.

The chain's CDR3 is CASSFRILYEQYF. CDR3 coding DNA: TGTGCCAGCAGTTTCAGGATTCTCTACGAGCAGTACTTC. The rearrangement links TRBV28 to TRBJ2-5, with D unclear. TRBJ2-7 matches the DNA end more closely, so the J call is doubtful. Germline V lookup: CDR1 MDHEN, CDR2 SYDVKM. This CDR3 has 13 residues.

V is TRBV5-1 and J is TRBJ2-1; a possible D gene is TRBD2 (6 bases). The CDR3 length is 13 residues. V was shortened by 0 bases and J by 9 bases, with 10 bases between the two germline ends. The germline CDR1 and CDR2 sequences are SGHRS and YFSETQ. DNA of the CDR3: TGCGCCAGCAGCTTGGCGAGGGGAGGTGAGCAGTTCTTC. It is translated as CASSLARGGEQFF.

The chain recombines TRBV19 with TRBJ1-1; the D is unclear. Germline CDR1 and CDR2: LNHDA and SQIVND (reference sequence). V shed 8 bases and J shed 8 bases, with 6 bases lying between them. CDR3 length equals 9 residues. The CDR3 region has the DNA TGTGCCAGTGCGACAGAAGCTTTCTTT. Protein product: CASATEAFF.

The table lists this clone with a few counts. The chain employs TRBV19 and TRBJ2-7, with 11 bases lining up with TRBD2. This CDR3 has 14 amino acids. J gave up 3 bases and V 10 bases, and 8 bases lay outside the gene matches. Per germline, CDR1 LNHDA and CDR2 SQIVND (reference sequence). This chain's CDR3 is CATKGTSGYYEQYF. The CDR3 bases are TGTGCCACCAAAGGGACTAGCGGATACTACGAGCAGTACTTC.

J is TRBJ2-7 and V is TRBV5-1; D tentatively reads TRBD1 or TRBD2 (5 bases each). The CDR3 is 12 amino acids. The V end lost 3 bases, the J end lost 4 bases, and 8 bases lay between the germline ends. Germline V gene lookup returns CDR1 SGHRS and CDR2 YFSETQ. CDR3 region: CASSSGLYEQYF. Here the CDR3 DNA reads TGCGCCAGCAGCTCGGGGCTATACGAGCAGTACTTC.

The V gene is TRBV28, the J gene TRBJ2-5; 9 bases are shared with TRBD1. V was clipped by 6 bases and J by 4 bases; unmatched bases: 6. The CDR3 consists of 14 residues. Per germline, CDR1 MDHEN and CDR2 SYDVKM. CDR3 sequence: CASRGQGRVETQYF. The CDR3 DNA reads as TGTGCCAGCAGAGGACAGGGGAGGGTAGAGACCCAGTACTTC.

The chain couples TRBV5-1 to TRBJ2-2; D may be TRBD2 (5 bases). The germline V gene has CDR1 SGHRS and CDR2 YFSETQ. The CDR3 extends over 16 amino acids. Trimming removed 0 bases at V and 6 bases at J, with 15 bases between. The CDR3 here is CASSLDGVPGSGELFF. The CDR3 DNA reads TGCGCCAGCAGCTTGGACGGCGTCCCGGGGTCCGGGGAGCTGTTTTTT. Complete variable domain (other parts from reference TRBV5-1 and TRBJ2-2): KAGVTQTPRYLIKTRGQQVTLSCSPISGHRSVSWYQQTPGQGLQFLFEYFSETQRNKGNFPGRFSGRQFSNSRSEMNVSTLELGDSALYLCASSLDGVPGSGELFFGEGSRLTVL.

The V and J genes are TRBV29-1 and TRBJ2-7; maybe TRBD2 (6 bases). Trimming pared 2 bases from V and 0 bases from J, leaving 17 bases between. CDR3 length: 16 amino acids. The germline gives CDR1 SQVTM, CDR2 ANQGSEA. The CDR3 sequence is CSVELPRDFRSYEQYF. The CDR3 bases are TGCAGCGTTGAACTCCCTAGGGACTTTCGCTCCTACGAGCAGTACTTC.

The genes are TRBV7-2 and TRBJ1-5; D remains ambiguous. The germline V and J ends were trimmed by 4 bases and 4 bases, with 5 bases remaining between them. The CDR3 length is 12 residues. Germline values: CDR1 SGHTA, CDR2 FQGNSA. CDR3 in DNA: TGTGCCAGCAGCTACACAAATCAGCCCCAGCATTTT. Its translation: CASSYTNQPQHF.

V gene TRBV28 combines with J gene TRBJ2-1; TRBD2 might be the D (6 bases). CDR1 and CDR2 (germline): MDHEN, SYDVKM. This CDR3 is built from 15 residues. Trimming removed 5 bases from V and 7 bases from J, with 18 bases in between. For the CDR3, the DNA is TGTGCCAGCAGTGTCATGGGGGGTGGACCAAATGAGCAGTTCTTC. It specifies CASSVMGGGPNEQFF.

In this sample, this clone turned up once. This sequence joins TRBV5-1 and TRBJ2-5; D is perhaps TRBD1 or TRBD2 (5 bases each). The V gene lost 6 bases and the J gene lost 5 bases, with 14 bases spanning the gap. CDR1 is SGHRS and CDR2 is YFSETQ in the germline V gene. This CDR3 has 13 amino acids. In nucleotides, the CDR3 is TGCGCCAGCAAACCAGGGACGGATGAGACCCAGTACTTC. Residues: CASKPGTDETQYF.

The chain joins TRBV2 to TRBJ2-7; tentatively, D is TRBD2 (6 bases). Trimming removed 6 bases at V and 3 bases at J, with 12 bases between. Germline assignment: CDR1 SNHLY and CDR2 FYNNEI. This CDR3 spans 13 amino acids. Here the CDR3 DNA reads TGTGCCAGCAGGGGGGACTCCCTCTACGAGCAGTACTTC. Amino acid sequence: CASRGDSLYEQYF.

This chain uses TRBV5-1 with TRBJ2-3, with TRBD2 identical over 8 bases. Germline-derived CDR1 and CDR2 are SGHRS and YFSETQ. V gave up 0 bases and J gave up 5 bases; unmatched junction bases: 2. CDR3 length: 14 amino acids. CDR3 coding DNA: TGCGCCAGCAGCTTGGCCCGGGAGGGAGATACGCAGTATTTT. Protein sequence: CASSLAREGDTQYF.

The chain joins TRBV4-1 to TRBJ2-3, with 9 nucleotides matching TRBD2. V lost 0 bases to trimming and J lost 2 bases; unmatched junction nucleotides: 6. CDR1 and CDR2 from the germline V gene are MGHRA and YSYEKL. The CDR3 sequence is 17 residues long. The CDR3 DNA is TGCGCCAGCAGCCAAGATGGGGCGGGAGGGATCACAGATACGCAGTATTTT. The encoded protein is CASSQDGAGGITDTQYF.

The J gene is TRBJ2-7, the V gene TRBV28; D call uncertain. Trimming left V 4 bases short and J 3 bases short, with 13 bases between. CDR3 size: 14 residues. Germline CDR1 MDHEN, CDR2 SYDVKM. The chain's CDR3 is CASSSPSGFYEQYF. CDR3 nucleotides: TGTGCCAGCAGTTCCCCGAGTGGGTTCTACGAGCAGTACTTC. The whole variable domain, remainder taken from reference TRBV28 and TRBJ2-7, is DVKVTQSSRYLVKRTGEKVFLECVQDMDHENMFWYRQDPGLGLRLIYFSYDVKMKEKGDIPEGYSVSREKKERFSLILESASTNQTSMYLCASSSPSGFYEQYFGPGTRLTVT.

This clone was counted a single time. The V call is TRBV7-8, the J call TRBJ2-3; D uncertain. The germline V gene encodes CDR1 SGHVS and CDR2 FQNEAQ. Deletions cut 4 bases from V and 3 bases from J, with 14 bases between. This CDR3 is built from 15 residues. In DNA, the CDR3 is TGTGCCAGCAGCTCACCCAGGACCGTAACAGATACGCAGTATTTT. Amino acid sequence: CASSSPRTVTDTQYF.

This clone turned up a few times. The V call is TRBV6-1, the J call TRBJ1-3, with D hard to call. The CDR3 has 14 residues. Trimming took off 6 bases at V and 3 bases at J, with 12 bases between the two ends. Germline CDR1 and CDR2: MNHNS and SASEGT. In DNA form, the CDR3 reads TGTGCCAGCAGCTCTTGGGCCTTTGGAAACACCATATATTTT. It yields the protein CASSSWAFGNTIYF.

V gene TRBV9 combines with J gene TRBJ2-7, with a tentative D call TRBD2 (6 bases). This CDR3 is 15 amino acids long. Germline CDR1 is SGDLS and CDR2 is YYNGEE. The V gene lost 0 bases and the J gene lost 6 bases, with 16 bases spanning the gap. DNA for the CDR3: TGTGCCAGCAGCGTAGGCCGGGAGCCTGGGGGCGAGCAGTACTTC. Translation gives CASSVGREPGGEQYF.

The chain combines TRBV6-5 with TRBJ2-1; TRBD2 is a possible D gene (7 bases). Germline V gene data show CDR1 as MNHEY and CDR2 as SVGAGI. CDR3 length equals 15 residues. Trimming removed 6 bases from V and 10 bases from J, with 22 bases in between. The CDR3 sequence: CASSHGGGGLMEQFF. CDR3 DNA sequence: TGTGCCAGCAGCCACGGGGGAGGGGGGTTGATGGAGCAGTTCTTC.

This sequence joins TRBV2 and TRBJ1-1; D is ambiguous. The CDR3 consists of 14 residues. Germline V gives CDR1 SNHLY, CDR2 FYNNEI. V lost 3 bases and J 3 bases, leaving 11 bases between the germline ends. This CDR3 reads CASSESGLDTEAFF. The CDR3 bases are TGTGCCAGCAGTGAGTCGGGCCTGGACACTGAAGCTTTCTTT.

This chain uses TRBV11-2 with TRBJ2-1, with 7 bases fitting TRBD2. Per the germline V gene, CDR1 is SGHAT and CDR2 is FQNNGV. The CDR3 spans 13 residues. Germline trimming cut 5 bases from V and 7 bases from J; bases unmatched to any gene: 5. The CDR3 nucleotides are TGTGCCAGCAGCCGACTAGCACAAAATGAGCAGTTCTTC. Translating gives CASSRLAQNEQFF.

The V call is TRBV28, the J call TRBJ2-7, with 9 bases aligning to TRBD1. CDR1 is MDHEN, CDR2 SYDVKM, per germline. Trimming removed 2 bases from V and 6 bases from J; junction bases left unmatched: 5. The CDR3 covers 14 residues. The CDR3 nucleotides read TGTGCCAGCAGTTTACCCACAGGGGGCCGCGAGCAGTACTTC. Protein: CASSLPTGGREQYF.

The chain has TRBV9 and TRBJ2-3; D is perhaps TRBD1 or TRBD2 (6 bases each). The germline V gene encodes CDR1 SGDLS and CDR2 YYNGEE. V lost 1 base to trimming and J lost 6 bases, with 15 bases between them. The CDR3 sequence is 15 residues long. The DNA for the CDR3 is TGTGCCAGCAGCGTATTGGGGGGCGGCGGGGATACGCAGTATTTT. This sequence encodes CASSVLGGGGDTQYF.